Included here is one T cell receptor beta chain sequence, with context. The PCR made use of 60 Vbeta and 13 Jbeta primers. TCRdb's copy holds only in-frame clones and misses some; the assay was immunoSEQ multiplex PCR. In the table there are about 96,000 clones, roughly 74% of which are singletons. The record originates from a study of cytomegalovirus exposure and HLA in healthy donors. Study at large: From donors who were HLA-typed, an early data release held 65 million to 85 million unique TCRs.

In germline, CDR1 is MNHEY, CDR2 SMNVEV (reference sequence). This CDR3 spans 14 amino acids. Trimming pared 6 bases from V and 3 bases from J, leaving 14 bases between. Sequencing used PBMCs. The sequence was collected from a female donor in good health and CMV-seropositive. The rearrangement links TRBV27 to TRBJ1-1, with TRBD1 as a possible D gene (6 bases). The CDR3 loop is CASRAGGGDTEAFF. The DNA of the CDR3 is TGTGCCAGCAGGGCAGGAGGGGGGGACACTGAAGCTTTCTTT.